This T cell receptor (beta chain) was found in a study of OX40 agonist ivuxolimab in advanced cancers. The data were produced by immunoSEQ multiplex PCR, yet TCRdb's version contains in-frame clones alone and is incomplete. The sample yields 40,000 to 60,000 clones, about 88% seen once. This clone occurred a few times. V shed 1 base and J shed 2 bases, with 12 bases lying between them. The CDR3 length is 16 residues. Germline-derived CDR1 and CDR2 are KGHSH and LQKENI. This specimen was CD4+ or CD8+ T cells sorted from blood, taken in a trial of the OX40 agonist ivuxolimab. This sequence was found in an adult with an advanced solid tumor such as melanoma, head and neck, liver or kidney cancer. The chain couples TRBV18 to TRBJ1-5; D call uncertain. This CDR3 reads CASSPQGIRGNQPQHF. CDR3 nucleotides: TGTGCCAGCTCACCACAGGGCATACGAGGCAATCAGCCCCAGCATTTT.